Following are 5 T cell receptor beta chains from one sample sequenced in a study of beta chain features in type 1 diabetes. The sequenced template was cDNA made from the entire isolated RNA. Clones were sequenced by immunoSEQ multiplex PCR, and TCRdb holds only the in-frame ones, with some missing. The sample has hundreds of thousands of clones; around 15% are singletons. Sequenced material: naive CD4+ T cells from blood. The receptors were sampled from a man between 18 and 35 years old in good health.

This chain joins TRBV2 and TRBJ2-1; no reliable D call. The CDR3 spans 13 residues. Trimming left V 6 bases short and J 4 bases short, with 10 bases between. Germline CDR1 reads SNHLY; CDR2 reads FYNNEI. The CDR3 sequence is CASRNSEYNEQFF. CDR3 bases: TGTGCCAGCAGGAACTCCGAGTACAATGAGCAGTTCTTC.

CDR3 sequence (DNA): TGTGCCAGCAGTGACTCGACTCTCAGAAGCAATGAGCAGTTCTTC. Translated: CASSDSTLRSNEQFF. This sequence joins TRBV6-4 and TRBJ2-1, with D uncertain. This CDR3 is 15 amino acids long. Trimming removed 0 bases at V and 6 bases at J, with 12 bases between. Germline V lookup: CDR1 MRHNA, CDR2 SNTAGT.

The V and J genes are TRBV18 and TRBJ2-7; D possibly corresponds to TRBD1 (6 bases). The CDR3 is made up of 17 amino acids. CDR1 and CDR2 (germline): KGHSH, LQKENI. Deletions cut 2 bases from V and 3 bases from J, with 20 bases between. This CDR3 is CASSPMRQGRLGYEQYF. The CDR3 nucleotides are TGTGCCAGCTCACCAATGAGGCAGGGGAGATTGGGCTACGAGCAGTACTTC. Supplemented by reference TRBV18 and TRBJ2-7, the full variable domain reads NAGVMQNPRHLVRRRGQEARLRCSPMKGHSHVYWYRQLPEEGLKFMVYLQKENIIDESGMPKERFSAEFPKEGPSILRIQQVVRGDSAAYFCASSPMRQGRLGYEQYFGPGTRLTVT.

In this sample, this clone turned up a few times. This chain joins TRBV6-5 and TRBJ1-5; D is unresolved. V was trimmed by 2 bases and J by 0 bases, leaving 8 bases between them. The germline V gene has CDR1 MNHEY and CDR2 SVGAGI. The CDR3 sequence is 15 residues long. CDR3 sequence (DNA): TGTGCCAGCAGTTACGAACCGTTTAGCAATCAGCCCCAGCATTTT. Protein: CASSYEPFSNQPQHF.

The chain employs TRBV7-2 and TRBJ2-7; 10 nucleotides agree with TRBD1. There are 13 residues in the CDR3. V dropped 3 bases and J dropped 6; count of bases not matched to a gene: 2. The germline V gene has CDR1 SGHTA and CDR2 FQGNSA. The CDR3 loop is CASSFDRGREQYF. DNA for the CDR3: TGTGCCAGCAGCTTTGACAGGGGGCGCGAGCAGTACTTC.